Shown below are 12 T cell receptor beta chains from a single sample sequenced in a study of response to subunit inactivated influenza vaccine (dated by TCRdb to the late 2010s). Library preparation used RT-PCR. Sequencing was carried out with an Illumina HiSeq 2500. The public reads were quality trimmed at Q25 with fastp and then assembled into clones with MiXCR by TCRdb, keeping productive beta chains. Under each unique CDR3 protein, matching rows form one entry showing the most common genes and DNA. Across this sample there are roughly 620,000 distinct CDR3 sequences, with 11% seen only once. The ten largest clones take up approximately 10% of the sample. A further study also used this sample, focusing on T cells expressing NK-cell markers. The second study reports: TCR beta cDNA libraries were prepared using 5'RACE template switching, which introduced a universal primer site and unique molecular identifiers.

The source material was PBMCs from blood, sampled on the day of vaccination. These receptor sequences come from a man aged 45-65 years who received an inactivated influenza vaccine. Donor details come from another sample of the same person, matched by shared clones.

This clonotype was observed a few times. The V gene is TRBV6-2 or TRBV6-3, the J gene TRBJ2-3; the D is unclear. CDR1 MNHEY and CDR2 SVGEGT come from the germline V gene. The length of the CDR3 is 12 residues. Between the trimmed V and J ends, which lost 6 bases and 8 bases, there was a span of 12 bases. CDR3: CASSPSRSTQYF. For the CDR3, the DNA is TGTGCCAGCAGCCCCTCCAGATCTACGCAGTATTTT.

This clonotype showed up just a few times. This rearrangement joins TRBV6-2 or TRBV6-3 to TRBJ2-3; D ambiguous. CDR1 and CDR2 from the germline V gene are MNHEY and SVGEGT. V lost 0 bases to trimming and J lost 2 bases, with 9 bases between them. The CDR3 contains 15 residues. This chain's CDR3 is CASSYSGFYTDTQYF. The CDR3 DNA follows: TGTGCCAGCAGTTACTCGGGCTTCTACACAGATACGCAGTATTTT.

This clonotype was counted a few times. CDR3 bases: TGTGCCAGCAGCCCCCAAGGTGTGCTGGAGACCCAGTACTTC. Translated: CASSPQGVLETQYF. The gene calls are TRBV7-2 and TRBJ2-5; D is unresolved. The CDR3 runs to 14 residues. Trimming stripped 5 bases from V and 5 bases from J, with 15 bases between. Per germline, CDR1 SGHTA and CDR2 FQGNSA. The variable domain in full, completed from reference TRBV7-2 and TRBJ2-5, reads GAGVSQSPSNKVTEKGKDVELRCDPISGHTALYWYRQSLGQGLEFLIYFQGNSAPDKSGLPSDRFSAERTGGSVSTLTIQRTQQEDSAVYLCASSPQGVLETQYFGPGTRLLVL.

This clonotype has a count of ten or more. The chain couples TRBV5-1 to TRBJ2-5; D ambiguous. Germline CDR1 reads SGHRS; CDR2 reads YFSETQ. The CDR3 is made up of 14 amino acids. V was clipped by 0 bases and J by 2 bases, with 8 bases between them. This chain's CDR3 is CASSLGTLQETQYF. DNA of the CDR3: TGCGCCAGCAGCTTGGGGACGTTGCAAGAGACCCAGTACTTC.

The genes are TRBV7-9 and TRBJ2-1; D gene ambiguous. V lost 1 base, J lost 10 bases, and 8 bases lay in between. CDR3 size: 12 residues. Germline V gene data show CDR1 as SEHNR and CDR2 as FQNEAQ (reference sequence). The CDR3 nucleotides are TGTGCCAGCAGCTTAGGACGTAAGGAGCAGTTCTTC. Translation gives CASSLGRKEQFF.

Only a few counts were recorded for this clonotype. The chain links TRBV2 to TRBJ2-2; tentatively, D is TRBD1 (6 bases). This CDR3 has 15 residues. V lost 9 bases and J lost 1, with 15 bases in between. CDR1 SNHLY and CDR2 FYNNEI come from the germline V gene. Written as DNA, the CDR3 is TGTGCCAGGGGGGCGCCAGGGTTGAACACCGGGGAGCTGTTTTTT. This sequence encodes CARGAPGLNTGELFF.

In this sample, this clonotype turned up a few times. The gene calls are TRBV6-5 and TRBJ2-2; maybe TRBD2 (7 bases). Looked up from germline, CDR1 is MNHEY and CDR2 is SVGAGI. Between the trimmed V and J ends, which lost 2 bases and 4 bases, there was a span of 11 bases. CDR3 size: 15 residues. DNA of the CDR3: TGTGCCAGCAGTTACCTCCGGGGGGCCACCGGGGAGCTGTTTTTT. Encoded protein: CASSYLRGATGELFF.

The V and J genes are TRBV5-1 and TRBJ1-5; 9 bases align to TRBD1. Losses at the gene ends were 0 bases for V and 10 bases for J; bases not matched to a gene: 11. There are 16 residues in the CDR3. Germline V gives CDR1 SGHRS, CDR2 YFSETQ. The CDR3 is CASSLAFRTGEEPQHF. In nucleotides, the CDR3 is TGCGCCAGCAGCTTGGCCTTTAGGACAGGGGAAGAACCCCAGCATTTT.

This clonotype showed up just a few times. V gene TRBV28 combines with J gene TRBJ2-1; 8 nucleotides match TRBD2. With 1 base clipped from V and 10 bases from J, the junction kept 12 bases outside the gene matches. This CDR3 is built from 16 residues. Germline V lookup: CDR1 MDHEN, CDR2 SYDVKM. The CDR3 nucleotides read TGTGCCAGCAGTTTATCGACTAGCGCCCTTTGGGGGGAGCAGTTCTTC. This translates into CASSLSTSALWGEQFF. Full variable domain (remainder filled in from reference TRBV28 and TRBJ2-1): DVKVTQSSRYLVKRTGEKVFLECVQDMDHENMFWYRQDPGLGLRLIYFSYDVKMKEKGDIPEGYSVSREKKERFSLILESASTNQTSMYLCASSLSTSALWGEQFFGPGTRLTVL.

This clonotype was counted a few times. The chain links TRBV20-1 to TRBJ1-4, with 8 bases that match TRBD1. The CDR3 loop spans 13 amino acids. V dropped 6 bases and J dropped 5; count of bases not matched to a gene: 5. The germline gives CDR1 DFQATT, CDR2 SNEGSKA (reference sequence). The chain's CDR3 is CSARTGTNEKLFF. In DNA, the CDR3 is TGCAGTGCAAGGACAGGGACAAATGAAAAACTGTTTTTT.

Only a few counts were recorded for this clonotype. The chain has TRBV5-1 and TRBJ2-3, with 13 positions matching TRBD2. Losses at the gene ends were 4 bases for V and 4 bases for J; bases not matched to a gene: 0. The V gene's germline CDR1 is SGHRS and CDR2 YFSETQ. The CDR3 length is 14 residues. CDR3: CASSTSGRADTQYF. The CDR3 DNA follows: TGCGCCAGCAGCACTAGCGGGAGGGCAGATACGCAGTATTTT.

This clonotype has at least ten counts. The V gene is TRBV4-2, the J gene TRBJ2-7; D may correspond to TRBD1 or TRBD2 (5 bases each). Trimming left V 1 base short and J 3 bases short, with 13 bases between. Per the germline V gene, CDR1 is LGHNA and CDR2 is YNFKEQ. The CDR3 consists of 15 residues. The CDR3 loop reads CASSQVRDEFYEQYF. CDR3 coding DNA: TGTGCCAGCAGCCAAGTCCGGGACGAGTTCTACGAGCAGTACTTC.